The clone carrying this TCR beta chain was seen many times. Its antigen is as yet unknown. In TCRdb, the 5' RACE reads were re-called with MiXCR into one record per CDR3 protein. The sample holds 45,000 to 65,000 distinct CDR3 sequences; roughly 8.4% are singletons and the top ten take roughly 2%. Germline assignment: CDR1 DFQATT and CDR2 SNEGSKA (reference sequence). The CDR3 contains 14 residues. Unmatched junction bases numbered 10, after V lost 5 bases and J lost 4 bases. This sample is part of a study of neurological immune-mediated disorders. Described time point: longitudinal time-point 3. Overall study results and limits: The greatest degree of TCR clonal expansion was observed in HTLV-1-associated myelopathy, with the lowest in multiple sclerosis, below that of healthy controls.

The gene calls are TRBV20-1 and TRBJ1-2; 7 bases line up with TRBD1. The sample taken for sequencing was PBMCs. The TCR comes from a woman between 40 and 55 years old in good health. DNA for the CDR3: TGCAGTGCTGTTCCCGGCCGGGACAGCTATGGCTACACCTTC. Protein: CSAVPGRDSYGYTF.